Below, 23 T cell receptor beta chains from the same sample are listed, as sequenced in a study of OX40 agonist ivuxolimab in advanced cancers. Generated by immunoSEQ multiplex PCR, the TCRdb table keeps only in-frame clones and is missing some. This table has approximately 31,000 clones, approximately 89% appearing once. This sample comprised CD4+ or CD8+ T cells sorted from blood, obtained in a trial of the OX40 agonist ivuxolimab. The receptors were sampled from an adult with an advanced solid tumor such as melanoma, head and neck, liver or kidney cancer.

In nucleotides, the CDR3 is TGTGCCAGTAGACCTACGGGGAACACTGAAGCTTTCTTT. Translated, it gives CASRPTGNTEAFF. The J gene is TRBJ1-1, the V gene TRBV19; D unclear. The germline V gene has CDR1 LNHDA and CDR2 SQIVND (reference sequence). This CDR3 comprises 13 residues. V was clipped by 6 bases and J by 1 base, with 9 bases between them.

The V call is TRBV15, the J call TRBJ1-5; 8 bases agree with TRBD1. Germline-derived CDR1 and CDR2 are LNHNV and YYDKDF (reference sequence). V gave up 1 base and J gave up 8 bases; unmatched junction bases: 4. The CDR3 loop spans 14 amino acids. The CDR3 DNA is TGTGCCACCAGCAGAGGACAGGGGAAAGAGCCCCAGCATTTT. It codes for CATSRGQGKEPQHF.

The gene calls are TRBV7-9 and TRBJ1-6; 7 positions agree with TRBD1. CDR3 size: 14 residues. The V segment lost 4 bases and the J segment 8 bases; nucleotides outside the gene matches: 5. Germline V lookup: CDR1 SEHNR, CDR2 FQNEAQ (reference sequence). The CDR3: CASSSGTDYSPLHF. The DNA of the CDR3 is TGTGCCAGCAGCTCCGGGACAGACTATTCACCCCTCCACTTT.

In DNA form, the CDR3 reads TGTGCCAGCAGGGTGGAGGGGATTAAGAATTCACCCCTCCACTTT. Translating it yields CASRVEGIKNSPLHF. This sequence joins TRBV5-4 and TRBJ1-6, with D perhaps TRBD1 (5 bases). V lost 5 bases to trimming and J lost 7 bases, with 16 bases between them. The germline CDR1 and CDR2 sequences are SGHNT and YYREEE (reference sequence). The CDR3 is 15 residues long.

The chain uses TRBV21-1 and TRBJ2-7. TRBV21-1 is tagged as a pseudogene. This CDR3 is built from 11 residues. CDR3: CASSKGQQQYF. The CDR3 DNA reads TGTGCCAGCAGCAAAGGTCAGCAGCAGTACTTC.

CDR3 in DNA: TGTGCCAGCAGTGAATTAGCTAACCGTCCGAAAGAGACCCAGTACTTC. As protein: CASSELANRPKETQYF. This chain links TRBV6-1 with TRBJ2-5; D remains unclear. V was trimmed by 2 bases and J by 3 bases, leaving 16 bases between them. Per the germline V gene, CDR1 is MNHNS and CDR2 is SASEGT. The CDR3 sequence is 16 residues long.

The chain employs TRBV10-1 and TRBJ1-2; D is possibly TRBD1 (6 bases). CDR3 length: 13 residues. The germline V gene has CDR1 WNHNN and CDR2 SYGVQD (reference sequence). V was shortened by 2 bases and J by 4 bases, with 8 bases between the two germline ends. This chain's CDR3 is CASSENRVYGYTF. The CDR3 DNA reads TGCGCCAGCAGTGAGAACAGGGTCTATGGCTACACCTTC.

The chain couples TRBV6-5 to TRBJ2-7, with 13 positions matching TRBD2. The germline V gene encodes CDR1 MNHEY and CDR2 SVGAGI. V dropped 4 bases and J dropped 7; count of bases not matched to a gene: 4. There are 14 residues in the CDR3. The DNA for the CDR3 is TGTGCCAGCAGTTCGGGACTAGCGGGAATAGAGCAGTACTTC. This encodes CASSSGLAGIEQYF.

This chain links TRBV5-1 with TRBJ1-1; D is ambiguous. Germline values: CDR1 SGHRS, CDR2 YFSETQ. CDR3 length equals 13 residues. V lost 1 base to trimming and J lost 5 bases, with 9 bases between them. CDR3 in amino acids: CASSLYGRTEAFF. The CDR3 bases are TGCGCCAGCAGCTTGTATGGGAGAACTGAAGCTTTCTTT.

The chain employs TRBV6-1 and TRBJ1-1, with TRBD1 as a possible D gene (5 bases). Trimming removed 5 bases from V and 2 bases from J, with 9 bases in between. Germline assignment: CDR1 MNHNS and CDR2 SASEGT. The CDR3 extends over 13 amino acids. DNA of the CDR3: TGTGCCAGCAGTAAAGACAGTAACACTGAAGCTTTCTTT. Translation gives CASSKDSNTEAFF.

This chain connects TRBV6-5 to TRBJ1-1; D unresolved. The V end lost 6 bases, the J end lost 3 bases, and 11 bases lay between the germline ends. CDR3 length: 13 amino acids. Germline assignment: CDR1 MNHEY and CDR2 SVGAGI. CDR3 loop: CASSRTEDTEAFF. Written as DNA, the CDR3 is TGTGCCAGCAGCAGGACGGAAGACACTGAAGCTTTCTTT.

This chain joins TRBV29-1 and TRBJ2-7; TRBD2 agrees at 11 bases. The CDR3 totals 15 residues. J lost 7 bases, V lost 6 bases, and 14 bases had no gene match. Germline CDR1 SQVTM, CDR2 ANQGSEA. The CDR3 reads CSVSISGGAGREQYF. The CDR3, as DNA: TGCAGCGTCTCCATTAGCGGGGGGGCAGGCAGAGAGCAGTACTTC.

This clone was observed a handful of times. The chain employs TRBV28 and TRBJ1-1, with 9 bases lining up with TRBD1. After removal of 8 bases from V and 7 bases from J, the junction contained 5 bases not matched to a gene. The length of the CDR3 is 12 residues. Germline values: CDR1 MDHEN, CDR2 SYDVKM. The CDR3 DNA follows: TGTGCCAGCCGCACAGGGGGCGTTGAAGCTTTCTTT. This sequence encodes CASRTGGVEAFF.

This clone was observed once. This chain uses TRBV7-9 with TRBJ2-7; TRBD1 or TRBD2 may be the D gene (5 bases each). The CDR3 length is 14 residues. Germline lookup yields CDR1 SEHNR and CDR2 FQNEAQ (reference sequence). With 5 bases removed from V and 6 bases from J, the gap between germline ends came to 17 bases. CDR3 sequence reads: CASSHPGTSGEQYF. In DNA form, the CDR3 reads TGTGCCAGCAGCCATCCAGGGACGTCGGGCGAGCAGTACTTC. The full variable domain, completed using reference TRBV7-9 and TRBJ2-7, is DTGVSQNPRHKITKRGQNVTFRCDPISEHNRLYWYRQTLGQGPEFLTYFQNEAQLEKSRLLSDRFSAERPKGSFSTLEIQRTEQGDSAMYLCASSHPGTSGEQYFGPGTRLTVT.

This chain uses TRBV5-1 with TRBJ2-1, with TRBD1 matching over 7 bases. Per germline, CDR1 SGHRS and CDR2 YFSETQ. CDR3 length equals 15 residues. The ends lost 0 bases at V and 9 bases at J; junction bases unmatched: 9. Written as DNA, the CDR3 is TGCGCCAGCAGCTTGGCCGGGACAGTTAACGGTGAGCAGTTCTTC. Its protein is CASSLAGTVNGEQFF.

Written as DNA, the CDR3 is TGCGCCAGCAGCCTCCGACAGGGACCTCAAGAGACCCAGTACTTC. Protein sequence: CASSLRQGPQETQYF. The rearrangement links TRBV5-1 to TRBJ2-5; 7 bases align to TRBD1. In germline, CDR1 is SGHRS, CDR2 YFSETQ. The CDR3 is 15 residues long. Trimming at V came to 4 bases and at J to 2 bases, leaving 8 bases not matched to a gene.

The V and J genes are TRBV29-1 and TRBJ2-7; 8 bases fit TRBD2. The germline gives CDR1 SQVTM, CDR2 ANQGSEA. The CDR3 sequence is 14 residues long. V lost 6 bases, J lost 3 bases, and 10 bases stayed unmatched. The CDR3 DNA is TGCAGCGTCGATTACCGCAGCGGGGGCTACGAGCAGTACTTC. Its translation is CSVDYRSGGYEQYF.

V and J are TRBV4-3 and TRBJ2-1, with TRBD2 identical over 9 bases. Trimming removed 0 bases from V and 10 bases from J; junction bases left unmatched: 16. This CDR3 has 18 amino acids. Looked up from germline, CDR1 is LGHNA and CDR2 is YSLEER. CDR3 DNA sequence: TGCGCCAGCAGCCAAGACCCCCAAGGTAGCGGGAGAAATGGAGAGCAGTTCTTC. Translation: CASSQDPQGSGRNGEQFF.

This chain connects TRBV7-9 to TRBJ1-1; D gene ambiguous. The V and J ends lost 1 base and 3 bases respectively, with 12 bases between them. The CDR3 length is 15 residues. Germline lookup yields CDR1 SEHNR and CDR2 FQNEAQ (reference sequence). CDR3 coding DNA: TGTGCCAGCAGCTTAGAATCAGTGACGCACACTGAAGCTTTCTTT. Translating gives CASSLESVTHTEAFF. The entire variable domain, with the rest obtained from reference TRBV7-9 and TRBJ1-1, is as follows: DTGVSQNPRHKITKRGQNVTFRCDPISEHNRLYWYRQTLGQGPEFLTYFQNEAQLEKSRLLSDRFSAERPKGSFSTLEIQRTEQGDSAMYLCASSLESVTHTEAFFGQGTRLTVV.

The chain carries TRBV28 and TRBJ2-3; D uncertain. From germline, CDR1 is MDHEN and CDR2 SYDVKM. With 6 bases removed from V and 2 bases from J, the gap between germline ends came to 15 bases. This CDR3 contains 15 residues. CDR3 loop: CASRYSGTHTDTQYF. The CDR3 DNA reads TGTGCCAGCAGATACTCAGGAACCCACACAGATACGCAGTATTTT.

The chain recombines TRBV10-1 with TRBJ1-5; 9 bases line up with TRBD1. Per the germline V gene, CDR1 is WNHNN and CDR2 is SYGVQD (reference sequence). V shed 6 bases and J 1 base; nucleotides not matched to a gene: 4. This CDR3 has 15 residues. The CDR3 region has the DNA TGCGCCAGCAGAAAGGACAGGGGAAGCAATCAGCCCCAGCATTTT. Encoded protein: CASRKDRGSNQPQHF.

This clone was detected only once. The chain carries TRBV9 and TRBJ2-3, with D maybe TRBD2 (5 bases). The CDR3 sequence is 16 residues long. CDR1 and CDR2 from the germline V gene are SGDLS and YYNGEE. Trimming cost V 2 bases and J 3 bases, with 16 bases left between them. As DNA, the CDR3 is TGTGCCAGCAGCGTGTCCTCGGGGTCCCGAACAGATACGCAGTATTTT. It yields the protein CASSVSSGSRTDTQYF.

The chain links TRBV6-6 to TRBJ1-2; 7 bases are a match to TRBD1. Germline assignment: CDR1 MNHNY and CDR2 SVGAGI (reference sequence). The V gene end was trimmed by 0 bases and the J gene end by 8 bases; junction bases not matched to a gene: 6. The CDR3 has 14 residues. In nucleotides, the CDR3 is TGTGCCAGCAGTTACTCGACAGGGTCTGAAGGCTACACCTTC. This encodes CASSYSTGSEGYTF.